This T cell receptor (beta chain) derives from a study of regulatory T cells in long-lasting Graves disease. At the level of the study: Antithyroid drug intake by newly diagnosed Graves' patients had lasted under 3 months.

A note on this clonotype: The antigen is not known. A clone one base away is much larger, so this may be a read error.

The time point here: newly diagnosed GD, antithyroid drugs for less than 3 months. From RNA extracted from PBMCs, the TCR library was made. Libraries of TCR beta came from iRepertoire HTBI primers plus Arm-PCR of CDR3 regions. TCRdb passed the multiplex PCR reads through MiXCR, listing each CDR3 protein once. There are 200,000 to 250,000 distinct CDR3 sequences in the sample; around 20% occur only once, and 14% lies in the top ten. Study outcomes and limitations: Persistent Graves' disease cases displayed lower TCR diversity than newly diagnosed ones. Under persistent disease, TRBV28, TRBJ1-2 and TRBJ2-5 were used preferentially.

CDR3 size: 16 residues. Per the germline V gene, CDR1 is LNHNV and CDR2 is YYDKDF (reference sequence). The chain has TRBV15 and TRBJ2-1; possibly TRBD1 for D (6 bases). The sequenced sample was peripheral blood mononuclear cells (PBMCs), obtained at new diagnosis, from a patient treated with antithyroid drugs. This receptor was identified in a female donor with Graves disease. The CDR3 is CATSRSRDTSYNEQLF. The CDR3 DNA sequence: TGTGCCACCAGCAGATCCCGGGACACATCCTACAATGAGCAGCTCTTC.